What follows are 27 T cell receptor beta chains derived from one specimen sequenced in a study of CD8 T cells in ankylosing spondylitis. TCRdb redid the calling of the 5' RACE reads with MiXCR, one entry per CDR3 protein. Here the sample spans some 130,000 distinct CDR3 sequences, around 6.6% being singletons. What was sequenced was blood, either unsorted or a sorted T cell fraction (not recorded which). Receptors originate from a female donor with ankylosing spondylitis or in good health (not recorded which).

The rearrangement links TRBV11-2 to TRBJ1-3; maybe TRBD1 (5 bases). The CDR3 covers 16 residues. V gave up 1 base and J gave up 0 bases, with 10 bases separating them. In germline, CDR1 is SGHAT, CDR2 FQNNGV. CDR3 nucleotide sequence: TGTGCCAGCAGCTTAGGACAGTGGAACTCTGGAAACACCATATATTTT. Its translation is CASSLGQWNSGNTIYF.

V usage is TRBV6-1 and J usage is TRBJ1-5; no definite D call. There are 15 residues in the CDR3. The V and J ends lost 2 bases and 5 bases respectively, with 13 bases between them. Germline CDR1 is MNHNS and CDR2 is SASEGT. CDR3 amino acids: CASSEFLRRDQPQHF. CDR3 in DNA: TGTGCCAGCAGTGAATTCTTGCGGAGGGATCAGCCCCAGCATTTT.

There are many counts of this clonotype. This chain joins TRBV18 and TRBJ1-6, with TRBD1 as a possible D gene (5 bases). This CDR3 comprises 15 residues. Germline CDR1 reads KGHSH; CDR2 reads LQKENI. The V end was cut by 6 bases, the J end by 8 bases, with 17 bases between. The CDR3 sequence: CASSLNGRADSPLHF. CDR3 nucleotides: TGTGCCAGCTCCCTCAACGGCAGGGCGGATTCACCCCTCCACTTT.

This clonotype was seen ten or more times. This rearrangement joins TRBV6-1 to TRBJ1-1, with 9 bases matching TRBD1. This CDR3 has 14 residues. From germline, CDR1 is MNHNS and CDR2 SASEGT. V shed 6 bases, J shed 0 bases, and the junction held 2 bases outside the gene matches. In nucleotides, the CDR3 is TGTGCCAGCAGGGACAGGGGTATGAACACTGAAGCTTTCTTT. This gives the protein CASRDRGMNTEAFF.

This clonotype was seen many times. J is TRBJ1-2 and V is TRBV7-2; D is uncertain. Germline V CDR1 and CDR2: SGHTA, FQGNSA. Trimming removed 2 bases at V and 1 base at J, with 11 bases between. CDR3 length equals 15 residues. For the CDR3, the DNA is TGTGCCAGCAGCTTAAACGGAATAATTAACTATGGCTACACCTTC. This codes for CASSLNGIINYGYTF.

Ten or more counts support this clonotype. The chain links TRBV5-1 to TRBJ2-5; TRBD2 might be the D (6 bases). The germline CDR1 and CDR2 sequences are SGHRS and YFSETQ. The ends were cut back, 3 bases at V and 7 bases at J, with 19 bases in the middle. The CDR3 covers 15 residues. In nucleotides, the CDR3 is TGCGCCAGCAGCTCCGTGGTCGGGCCGCGGGGGACCCAGTACTTC. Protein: CASSSVVGPRGTQYF.

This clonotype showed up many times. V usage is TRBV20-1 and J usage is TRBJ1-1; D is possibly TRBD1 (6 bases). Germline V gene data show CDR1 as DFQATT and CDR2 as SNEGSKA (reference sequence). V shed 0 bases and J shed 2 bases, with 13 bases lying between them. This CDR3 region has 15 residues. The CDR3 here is CSARDWTDPNTEAFF. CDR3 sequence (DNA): TGCAGTGCTAGAGATTGGACAGATCCTAACACTGAAGCTTTCTTT.

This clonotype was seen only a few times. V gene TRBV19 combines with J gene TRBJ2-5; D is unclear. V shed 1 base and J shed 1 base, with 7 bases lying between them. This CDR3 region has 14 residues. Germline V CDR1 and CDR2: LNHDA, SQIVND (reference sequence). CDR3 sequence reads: CASSIVGFQETQYF. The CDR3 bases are TGTGCCAGTAGTATAGTTGGCTTCCAAGAGACCCAGTACTTC. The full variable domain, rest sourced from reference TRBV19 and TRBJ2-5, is DGGITQSPKYLFRKEGQNVTLSCEQNLNHDAMYWYRQDPGQGLRLIYYSQIVNDFQKGDIAEGYSVSREKKESFPLTVTSAQKNPTAFYLCASSIVGFQETQYFGPGTRLLVL.

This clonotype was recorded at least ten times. The CDR3 nucleotides read TGCGCCAGCAGCCAAGCTCTAGCGGGGGGCTCCTACGAGCAGTACTTC. The encoded protein is CASSQALAGGSYEQYF. The chain employs TRBV4-1 and TRBJ2-7; the match to TRBD2 covers 11 bases. CDR3 size: 16 residues. V lost 1 base to trimming and J lost 0 bases; unmatched junction nucleotides: 2. CDR1 MGHRA and CDR2 YSYEKL come from the germline V gene.

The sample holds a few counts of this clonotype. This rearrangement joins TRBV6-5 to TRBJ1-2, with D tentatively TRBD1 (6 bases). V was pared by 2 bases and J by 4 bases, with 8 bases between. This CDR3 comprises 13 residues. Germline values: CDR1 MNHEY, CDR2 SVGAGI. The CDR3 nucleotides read TGTGCCAGCAGTTACGACAGGCTCTATGGCTACACCTTC. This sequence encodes CASSYDRLYGYTF.

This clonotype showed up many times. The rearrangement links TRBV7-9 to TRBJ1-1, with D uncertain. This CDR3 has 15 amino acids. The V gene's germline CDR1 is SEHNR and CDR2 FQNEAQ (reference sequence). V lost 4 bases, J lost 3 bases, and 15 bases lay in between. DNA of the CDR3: TGTGCCAGCAGCTCCCGGGTCCAAAGGGACACTGAAGCTTTCTTT. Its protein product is CASSSRVQRDTEAFF.

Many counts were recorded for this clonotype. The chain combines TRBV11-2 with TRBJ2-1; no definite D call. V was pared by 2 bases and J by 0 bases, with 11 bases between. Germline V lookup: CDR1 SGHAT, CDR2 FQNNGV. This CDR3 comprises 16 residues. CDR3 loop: CASSLSYTYSYNEQFF. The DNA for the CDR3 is TGTGCCAGCAGCTTAAGTTACACTTACTCCTACAATGAGCAGTTCTTC.

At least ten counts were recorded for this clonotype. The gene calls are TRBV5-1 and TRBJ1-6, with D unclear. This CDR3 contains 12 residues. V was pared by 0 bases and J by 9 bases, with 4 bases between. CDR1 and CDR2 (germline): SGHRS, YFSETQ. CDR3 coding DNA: TGCGCCAGCAGCTTGGAAAGTTCACCCCTCCACTTT. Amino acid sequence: CASSLESSPLHF.

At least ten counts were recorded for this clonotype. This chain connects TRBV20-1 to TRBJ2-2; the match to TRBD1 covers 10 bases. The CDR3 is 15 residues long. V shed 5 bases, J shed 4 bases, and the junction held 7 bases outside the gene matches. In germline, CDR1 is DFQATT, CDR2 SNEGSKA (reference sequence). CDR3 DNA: TGCAGTGCTGGACCGGGACAGGGGACCACCGGGGAGCTGTTTTTT. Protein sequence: CSAGPGQGTTGELFF.

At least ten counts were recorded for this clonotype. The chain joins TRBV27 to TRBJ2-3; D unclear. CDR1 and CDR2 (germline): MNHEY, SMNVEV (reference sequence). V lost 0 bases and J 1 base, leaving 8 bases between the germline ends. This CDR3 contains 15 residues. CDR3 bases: TGTGCCAGCAGTTTATCCGGGCATGGCACAGATACGCAGTATTTT. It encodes CASSLSGHGTDTQYF.

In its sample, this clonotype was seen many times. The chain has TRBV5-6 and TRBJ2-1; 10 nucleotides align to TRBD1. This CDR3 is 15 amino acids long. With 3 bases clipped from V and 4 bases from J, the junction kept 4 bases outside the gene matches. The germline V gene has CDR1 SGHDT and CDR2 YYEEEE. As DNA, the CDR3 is TGTGCCAGCAGCTCGACAGGGGGCACTTACAATGAGCAGTTCTTC. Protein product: CASSSTGGTYNEQFF.

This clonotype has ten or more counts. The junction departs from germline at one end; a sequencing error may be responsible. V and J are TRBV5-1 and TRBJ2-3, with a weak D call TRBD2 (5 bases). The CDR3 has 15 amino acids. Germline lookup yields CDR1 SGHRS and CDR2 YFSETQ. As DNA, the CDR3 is TGCGCCAGCAGCTTAGCTAGCTTTGGTTCAGACACGCAGTATTTT. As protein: CASSLASFGSDTQYF.

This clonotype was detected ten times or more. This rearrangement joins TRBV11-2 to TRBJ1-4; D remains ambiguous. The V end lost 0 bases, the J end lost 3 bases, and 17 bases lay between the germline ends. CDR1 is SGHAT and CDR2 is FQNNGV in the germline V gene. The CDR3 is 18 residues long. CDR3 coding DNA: TGTGCCAGCAGCTTAGATCGAGGCCAGGCCGACGCTAATGAAAAACTGTTTTTT. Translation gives CASSLDRGQADANEKLFF. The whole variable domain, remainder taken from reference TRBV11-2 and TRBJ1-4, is EAGVAQSPRYKIIEKRQSVAFWCNPISGHATLYWYQQILGQGPKLLIQFQNNGVVDDSQLPKDRFSAERLKGVDSTLKIQPAKLEDSAVYLCASSLDRGQADANEKLFFGSGTQLSVL.

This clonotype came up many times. As DNA, the CDR3 is TGTGCCAGCAGCCTTGCCCTAGGCGGAGATGAGCAGTTCTTC. It is translated as CASSLALGGDEQFF. This rearrangement joins TRBV4-2 to TRBJ2-1; no clear D gene. This CDR3 has 14 amino acids. Per germline, CDR1 LGHNA and CDR2 YNFKEQ. Trimming took off 4 bases at V and 8 bases at J, with 15 bases between the two ends.

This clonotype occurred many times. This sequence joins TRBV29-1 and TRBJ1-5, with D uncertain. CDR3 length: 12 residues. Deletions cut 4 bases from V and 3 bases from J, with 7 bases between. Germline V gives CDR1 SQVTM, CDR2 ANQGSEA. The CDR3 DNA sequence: TGCAGCGTTGGGGGTCTCAATCAGCCCCAGCATTTT. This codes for CSVGGLNQPQHF.

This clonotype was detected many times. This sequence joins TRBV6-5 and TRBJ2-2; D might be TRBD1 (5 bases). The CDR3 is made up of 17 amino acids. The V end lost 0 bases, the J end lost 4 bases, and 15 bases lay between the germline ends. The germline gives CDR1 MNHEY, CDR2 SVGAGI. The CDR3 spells CASSYSIRREATGELFF. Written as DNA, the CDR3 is TGTGCCAGCAGTTACTCGATCCGCAGGGAAGCCACCGGGGAGCTGTTTTTT.

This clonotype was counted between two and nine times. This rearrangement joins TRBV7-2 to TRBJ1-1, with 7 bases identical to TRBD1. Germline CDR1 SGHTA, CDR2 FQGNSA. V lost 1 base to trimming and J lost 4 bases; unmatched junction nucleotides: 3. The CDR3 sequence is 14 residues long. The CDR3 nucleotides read TGTGCCAGCAGCTTAGACCCAGGGGGCACTGAAGCTTTCTTT. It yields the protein CASSLDPGGTEAFF.

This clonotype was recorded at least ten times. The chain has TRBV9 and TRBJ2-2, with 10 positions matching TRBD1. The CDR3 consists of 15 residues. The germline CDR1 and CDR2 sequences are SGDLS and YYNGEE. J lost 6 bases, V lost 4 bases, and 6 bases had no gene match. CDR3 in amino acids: CASSPRDRGPGELFF. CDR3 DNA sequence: TGTGCCAGCAGCCCCCGGGACAGGGGCCCCGGGGAGCTGTTTTTT.

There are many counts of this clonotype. The chain's CDR3 is CASSYTTSSYEQYF. The CDR3 coding sequence is TGTGCCAGCAGCTACACCACAAGCTCCTACGAGCAGTACTTC. This chain links TRBV7-6 with TRBJ2-7; D is unresolved. The CDR3 has 14 amino acids. V was cut by 4 bases and J by 0 bases, with 10 bases left in between. Germline V gene lookup returns CDR1 SGHVS and CDR2 FNYEAQ.

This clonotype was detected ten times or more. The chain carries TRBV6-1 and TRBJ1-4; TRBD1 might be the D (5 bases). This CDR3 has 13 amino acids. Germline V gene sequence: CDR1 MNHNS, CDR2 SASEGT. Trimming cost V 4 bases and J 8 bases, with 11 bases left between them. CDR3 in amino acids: CASSGDRGEKLFF. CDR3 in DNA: TGTGCCAGCAGTGGGGATAGGGGAGAAAAACTGTTTTTT.

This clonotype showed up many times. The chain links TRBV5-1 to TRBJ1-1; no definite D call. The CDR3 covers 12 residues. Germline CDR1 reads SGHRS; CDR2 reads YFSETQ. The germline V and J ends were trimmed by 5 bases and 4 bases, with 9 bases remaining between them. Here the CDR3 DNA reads TGCGCCAGCAGGGAACCGGGCACTGAAGCTTTCTTT. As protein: CASREPGTEAFF.

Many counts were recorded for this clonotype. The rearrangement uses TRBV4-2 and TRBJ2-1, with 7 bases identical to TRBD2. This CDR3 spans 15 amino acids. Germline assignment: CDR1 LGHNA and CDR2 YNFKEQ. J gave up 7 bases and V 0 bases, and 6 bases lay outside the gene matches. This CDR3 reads CASSQEGGGWNEQFF. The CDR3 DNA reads TGTGCCAGCAGCCAAGAGGGGGGGGGATGGAATGAGCAGTTCTTC.